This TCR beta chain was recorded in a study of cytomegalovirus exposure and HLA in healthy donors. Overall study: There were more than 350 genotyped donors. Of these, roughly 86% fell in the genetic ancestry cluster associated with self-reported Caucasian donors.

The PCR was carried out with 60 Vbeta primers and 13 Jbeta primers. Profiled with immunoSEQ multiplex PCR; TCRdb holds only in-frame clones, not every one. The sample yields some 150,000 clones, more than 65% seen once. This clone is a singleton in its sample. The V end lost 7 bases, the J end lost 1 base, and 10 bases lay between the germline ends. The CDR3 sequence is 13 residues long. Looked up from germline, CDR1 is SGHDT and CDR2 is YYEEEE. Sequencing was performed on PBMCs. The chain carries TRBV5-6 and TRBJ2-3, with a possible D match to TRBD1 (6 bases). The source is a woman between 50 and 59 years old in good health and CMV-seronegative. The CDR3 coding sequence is TGTGCCAGCGATCGACAGGGCACAGATACGCAGTATTTT. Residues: CASDRQGTDTQYF.